The present T cell receptor (beta chain) was sequenced within a study of T-cell reconstitution after alpha-beta-depleted transplantation in children. Study findings and constraints: Hyperexpanded clones declined; after one year, newly produced T cells mostly supplied diversity.

The TCRbeta library incorporated unique molecular identifiers. TCRdb re-called the PCR reads through MiXCR, storing one row per CDR3 protein. The table includes about 48,000 distinct CDR3 sequences, 5% to 6.5% detected once. The CDR3 sequence is 18 residues long. Germline CDR1 is MGHRA and CDR2 is YSYEKL. V shed 0 bases and J shed 0 bases, with 15 bases lying between them. Worth noting for this clonotype: Its antigen is still unknown.

The chain combines TRBV4-1 with TRBJ1-3; D is ambiguous. This TCR was recovered from a female patient younger than 10 who had a stem cell transplant for aplastic anemia, so the T cells may come from the graft donor. This material consisted of PBMCs, mostly from graft donor cells, taken 60 days after TCRalphabeta/CD19-depleted stem cell transplant. The CDR3 loop is CASSQDPGPAPSGNTIYF. CDR3 bases: TGCGCCAGCAGCCAAGACCCCGGGCCGGCCCCCTCTGGAAACACCATATATTTT.